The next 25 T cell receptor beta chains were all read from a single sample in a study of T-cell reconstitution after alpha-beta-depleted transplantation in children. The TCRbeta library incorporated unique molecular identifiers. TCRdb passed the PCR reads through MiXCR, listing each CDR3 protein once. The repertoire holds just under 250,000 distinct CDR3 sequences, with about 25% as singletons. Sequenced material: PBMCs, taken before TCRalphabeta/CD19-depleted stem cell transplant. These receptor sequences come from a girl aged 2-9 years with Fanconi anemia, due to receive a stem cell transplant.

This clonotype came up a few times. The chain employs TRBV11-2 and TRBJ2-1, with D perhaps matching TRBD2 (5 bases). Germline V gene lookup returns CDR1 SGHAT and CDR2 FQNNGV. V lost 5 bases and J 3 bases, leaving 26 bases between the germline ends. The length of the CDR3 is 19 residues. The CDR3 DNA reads TGTGCCAGCAGCCCCGCAAGCGGACCGTCGGAAATCCACTACAATGAGCAGTTCTTC. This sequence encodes CASSPASGPSEIHYNEQFF.

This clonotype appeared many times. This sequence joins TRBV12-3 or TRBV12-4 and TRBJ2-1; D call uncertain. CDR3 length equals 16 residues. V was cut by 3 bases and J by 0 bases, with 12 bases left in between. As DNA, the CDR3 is TGTGCCAGCAGTTTCGGCCATTCCGGCTCCTACAATGAGCAGTTCTTC. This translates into CASSFGHSGSYNEQFF.

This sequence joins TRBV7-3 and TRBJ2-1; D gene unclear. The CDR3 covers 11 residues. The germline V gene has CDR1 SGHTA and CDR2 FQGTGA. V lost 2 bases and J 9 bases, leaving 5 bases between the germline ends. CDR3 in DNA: TGTGCCAGCAGCTTATTTTTTGAGCAGTTCTTC. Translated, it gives CASSLFFEQFF.

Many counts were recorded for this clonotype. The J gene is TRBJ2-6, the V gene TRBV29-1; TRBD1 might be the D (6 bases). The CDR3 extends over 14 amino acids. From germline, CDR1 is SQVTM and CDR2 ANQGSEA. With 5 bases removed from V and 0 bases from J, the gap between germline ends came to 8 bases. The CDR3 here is CSVSGDSGANVLTF. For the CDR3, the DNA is TGCAGCGTTTCAGGGGACTCTGGGGCCAACGTCCTGACTTTC. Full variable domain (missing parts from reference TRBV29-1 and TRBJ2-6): SAVISQKPSRDICQRGTSLTIQCQVDSQVTMMFWYRQQPGQSLTLIATANQGSEATYESGFVIDKFPISRPNLTFSTLTVSNMSPEDSSIYLCSVSGDSGANVLTFGAGSRLTVL.

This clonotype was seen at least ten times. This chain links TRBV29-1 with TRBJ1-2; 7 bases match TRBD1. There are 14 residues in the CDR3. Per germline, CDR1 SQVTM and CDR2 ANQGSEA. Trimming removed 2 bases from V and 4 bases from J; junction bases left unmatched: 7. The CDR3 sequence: CSVEMQGDSYGYTF. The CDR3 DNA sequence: TGCAGCGTTGAAATGCAGGGGGATAGCTATGGCTACACCTTC.

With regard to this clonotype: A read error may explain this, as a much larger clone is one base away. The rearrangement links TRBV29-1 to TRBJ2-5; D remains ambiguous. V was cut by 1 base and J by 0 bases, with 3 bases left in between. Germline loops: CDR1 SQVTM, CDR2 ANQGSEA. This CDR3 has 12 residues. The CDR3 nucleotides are TGCAGCGTTGAAGGGTACCAAGAGACCCAGTACTTC. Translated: CSVEGYQETQYF.

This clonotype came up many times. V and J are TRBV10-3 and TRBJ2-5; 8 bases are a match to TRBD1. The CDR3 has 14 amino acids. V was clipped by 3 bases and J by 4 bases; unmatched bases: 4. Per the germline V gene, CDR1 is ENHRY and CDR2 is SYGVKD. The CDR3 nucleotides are TGTGCCATCAGTGATCCCGGACAGGGAGAGACCCAGTACTTC. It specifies CAISDPGQGETQYF.

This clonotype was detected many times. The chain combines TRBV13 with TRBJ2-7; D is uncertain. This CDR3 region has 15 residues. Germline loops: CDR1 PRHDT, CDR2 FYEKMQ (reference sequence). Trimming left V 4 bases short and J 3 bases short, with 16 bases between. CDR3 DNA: TGTGCCAGCAGCTCAGGACCCGCTCTTTACTACGAGCAGTACTTC. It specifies CASSSGPALYYEQYF.

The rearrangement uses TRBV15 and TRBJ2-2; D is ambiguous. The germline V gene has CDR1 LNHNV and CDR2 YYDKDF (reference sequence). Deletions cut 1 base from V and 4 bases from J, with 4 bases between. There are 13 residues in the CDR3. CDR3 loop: CATSRVPTGELFF. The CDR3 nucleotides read TGTGCCACCAGCAGAGTACCCACCGGGGAGCTGTTTTTT. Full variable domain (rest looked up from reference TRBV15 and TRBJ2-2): DAMVIQNPRYQVTQFGKPVTLSCSQTLNHNVMYWYQQKSSQAPKLLFHYYDKDFNNEADTPDNFQSRRPNTSFCFLDIRSPGLGDTAMYLCATSRVPTGELFFGEGSRLTVL.

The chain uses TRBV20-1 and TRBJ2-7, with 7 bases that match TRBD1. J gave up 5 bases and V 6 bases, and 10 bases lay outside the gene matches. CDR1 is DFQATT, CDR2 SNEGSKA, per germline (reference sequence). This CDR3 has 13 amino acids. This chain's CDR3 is CSADRRQGHEQYF. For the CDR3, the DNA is TGCAGTGCCGATCGCAGACAGGGCCACGAGCAGTACTTC.

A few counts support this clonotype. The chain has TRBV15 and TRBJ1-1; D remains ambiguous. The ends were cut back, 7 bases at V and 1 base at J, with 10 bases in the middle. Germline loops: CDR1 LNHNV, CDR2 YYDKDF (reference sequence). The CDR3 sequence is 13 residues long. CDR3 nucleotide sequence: TGTGCCACCACCCCGAACGGGAACACTGAAGCTTTCTTT. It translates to CATTPNGNTEAFF.

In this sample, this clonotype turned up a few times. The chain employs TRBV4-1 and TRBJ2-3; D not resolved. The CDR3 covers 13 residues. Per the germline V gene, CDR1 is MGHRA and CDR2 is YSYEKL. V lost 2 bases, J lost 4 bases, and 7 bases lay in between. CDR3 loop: CASSQREPDTQYF. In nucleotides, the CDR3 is TGCGCCAGCAGCCAAAGGGAACCAGATACGCAGTATTTT.

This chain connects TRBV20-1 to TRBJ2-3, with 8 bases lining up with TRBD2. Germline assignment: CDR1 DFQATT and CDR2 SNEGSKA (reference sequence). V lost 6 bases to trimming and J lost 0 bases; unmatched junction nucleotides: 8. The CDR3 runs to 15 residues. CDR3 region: CSAEMTSASTDTQYF. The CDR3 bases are TGCAGTGCGGAGATGACTAGCGCGAGCACAGATACGCAGTATTTT.

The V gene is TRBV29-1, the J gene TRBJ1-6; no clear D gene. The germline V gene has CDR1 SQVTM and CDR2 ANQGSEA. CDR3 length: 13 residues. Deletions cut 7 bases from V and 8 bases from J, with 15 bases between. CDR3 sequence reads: CSAVLGQDSPLHF. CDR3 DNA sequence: TGCAGCGCTGTGCTAGGGCAAGATTCACCCCTCCACTTT.

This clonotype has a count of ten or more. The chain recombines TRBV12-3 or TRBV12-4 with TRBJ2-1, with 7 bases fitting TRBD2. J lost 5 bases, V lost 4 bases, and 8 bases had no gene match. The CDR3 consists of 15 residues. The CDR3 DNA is TGTGCCAGCAGTTCCCTTAGCGGGCATGACAATGAGCAGTTCTTC. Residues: CASSSLSGHDNEQFF.

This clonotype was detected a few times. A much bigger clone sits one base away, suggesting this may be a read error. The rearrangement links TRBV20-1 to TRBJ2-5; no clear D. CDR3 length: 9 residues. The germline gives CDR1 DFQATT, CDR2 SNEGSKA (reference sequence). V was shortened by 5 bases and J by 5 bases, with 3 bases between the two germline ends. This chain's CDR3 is CSASETQYF. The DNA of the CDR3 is TGCAGTGCTTCGGAGACCCAGTACTTC.

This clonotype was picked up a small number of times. CDR3 bases: TGTGCCATCAGCCAGAAATCGCAGCGGGGTTACAATGAGCAGTTCTTC. Its translation: CAISQKSQRGYNEQFF. This rearrangement joins TRBV10-3 to TRBJ2-1, with 7 bases fitting TRBD2. The CDR3 loop spans 16 amino acids. The J segment lost 4 bases and the V segment lost 6 bases, leaving 12 bases of the junction unmatched. Germline V gene data show CDR1 as ENHRY and CDR2 as SYGVKD.

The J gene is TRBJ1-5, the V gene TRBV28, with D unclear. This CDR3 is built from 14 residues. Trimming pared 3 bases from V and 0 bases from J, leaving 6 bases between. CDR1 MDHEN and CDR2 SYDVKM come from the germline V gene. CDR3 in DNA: TGTGCCAGCAGTTTTTCCGATAGCAATCAGCCCCAGCATTTT. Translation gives CASSFSDSNQPQHF. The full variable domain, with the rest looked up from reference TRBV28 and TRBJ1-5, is DVKVTQSSRYLVKRTGEKVFLECVQDMDHENMFWYRQDPGLGLRLIYFSYDVKMKEKGDIPEGYSVSREKKERFSLILESASTNQTSMYLCASSFSDSNQPQHFGDGTRLSIL.

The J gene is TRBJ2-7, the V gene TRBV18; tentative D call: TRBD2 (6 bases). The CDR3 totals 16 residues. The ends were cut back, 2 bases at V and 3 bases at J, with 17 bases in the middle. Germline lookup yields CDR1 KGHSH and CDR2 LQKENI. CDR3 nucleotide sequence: TGTGCCAGCTCACCATTCCCTAGCGAAAGTATCTACGAGCAGTACTTC. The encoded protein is CASSPFPSESIYEQYF.

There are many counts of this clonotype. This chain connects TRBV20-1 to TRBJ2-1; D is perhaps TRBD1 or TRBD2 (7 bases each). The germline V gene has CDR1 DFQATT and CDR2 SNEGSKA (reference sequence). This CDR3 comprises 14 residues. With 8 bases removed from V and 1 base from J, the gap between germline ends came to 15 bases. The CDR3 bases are TGCAGTCGTACCCAGGGGGGGTCCTACAATGAGCAGTTCTTC. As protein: CSRTQGGSYNEQFF.

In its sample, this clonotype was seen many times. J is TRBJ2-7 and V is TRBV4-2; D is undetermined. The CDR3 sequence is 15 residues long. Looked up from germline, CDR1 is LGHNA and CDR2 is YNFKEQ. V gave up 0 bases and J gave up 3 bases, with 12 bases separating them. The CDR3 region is CASSQEGYGNYEQYF. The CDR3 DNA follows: TGTGCCAGCAGCCAAGAAGGGTATGGGAACTACGAGCAGTACTTC.

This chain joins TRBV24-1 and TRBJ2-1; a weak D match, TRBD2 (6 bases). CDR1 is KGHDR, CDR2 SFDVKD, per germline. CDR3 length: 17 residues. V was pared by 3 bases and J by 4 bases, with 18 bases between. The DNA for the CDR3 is TGTGCCACCAGTGATGTGCGCGAGGCTAGCGAATACAATGAGCAGTTCTTC. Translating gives CATSDVREASEYNEQFF.

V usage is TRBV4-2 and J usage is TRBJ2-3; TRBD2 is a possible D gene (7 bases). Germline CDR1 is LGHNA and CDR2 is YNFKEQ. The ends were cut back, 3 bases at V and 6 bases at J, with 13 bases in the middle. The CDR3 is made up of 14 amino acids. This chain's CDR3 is CASSHEGGRDTQYF. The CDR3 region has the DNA TGTGCCAGCAGCCACGAGGGGGGGCGGGATACGCAGTATTTT.

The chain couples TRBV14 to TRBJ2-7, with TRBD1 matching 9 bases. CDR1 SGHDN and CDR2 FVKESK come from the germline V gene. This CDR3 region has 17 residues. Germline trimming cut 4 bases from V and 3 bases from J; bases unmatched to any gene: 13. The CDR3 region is CASSPFKGQGPNYEQYF. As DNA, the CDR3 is TGTGCCAGCAGCCCTTTCAAGGGACAGGGCCCTAACTACGAGCAGTACTTC.

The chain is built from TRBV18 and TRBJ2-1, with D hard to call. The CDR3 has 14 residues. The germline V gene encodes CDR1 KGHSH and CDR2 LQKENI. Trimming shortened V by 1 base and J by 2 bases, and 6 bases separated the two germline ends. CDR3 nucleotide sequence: TGTGCCAGCTCACCACTAGAGGCCTACAATGAGCAGTTCTTC. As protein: CASSPLEAYNEQFF.